These T cell receptor beta chains were read from a single sample in a study of OX40 agonist ivuxolimab in advanced cancers. TCRdb's copy holds only in-frame clones and misses some; the assay was immunoSEQ multiplex PCR. The top ten clones hold approximately 12% of a sample with under 50,000 clones, 70% to 80% of them seen once. The sequencing here drew on CD4+ or CD8+ T cells sorted from blood, taken in a trial of the OX40 agonist ivuxolimab. These receptors all come from an adult with an advanced solid tumor such as melanoma, head and neck, liver or kidney cancer. The CDR3 runs from the conserved cysteine through the conserved F or W. D genes are given only for firm matches. Only part of the rows carry a size: once, few, many, or a class if the clone is expanded.

j_call v_call d_call clone_size cdr3_nt cdr3_aa
TRBJ2-7 TRBV4-2 TRBD1 few TGTGCCAGCAGCCAAGAGGAACGGACAGGGGACGACGAGCAGTACTTC CASSQEERTGDDEQYF
TRBJ2-5 TRBV18 . . TGTGCCAGCTCACCAAACCGGGGGCAAGAGACCCAGTACTTC CASSPNRGQETQYF
TRBJ2-7 TRBV5-1 . . TGCGCCAGCGGACCGGGACCCCACGAGCAGTACTTC CASGPGPHEQYF
TRBJ1-5 TRBV4-3 . . TGCGCCAGCAGCCAAGGGGGGGCTCAGAGAAGGCCGCCCCAGCATTTT CASSQGGAQRRPPQHF
TRBJ2-7 TRBV10-3 . . TGTGCCATCAGTGAGTCGAGGACAGCATACGAGCAGTACTTC CAISESRTAYEQYF
TRBJ2-1 TRBV28 TRBD1 . TGTGCCAGCAGTACCCACAGGGGGCTCGACAATGAGCAGTTCTTC CASSTHRGLDNEQFF
TRBJ1-2 TRBV5-4 . . TGTGCCAGCAGCTTCGCGGGACAAAACTATGGCTACACCTTC CASSFAGQNYGYTF
TRBJ1-1 TRBV7-2 . . TGTGCCAGCAGCCTGGGCAAGAACACTGAAGCTTTCTTT CASSLGKNTEAFF
TRBJ2-2 TRBV6-5 TRBD1 . TGTGCCAGCCAGGGACAGGGAAACACCGGGGAGCTGTTTTTT CASQGQGNTGELFF
TRBJ1-1 TRBV19 TRBD1 . TGTGCCAGTCAACCCTGGGACAGCCAGGGTGAAGCTTTCTTT CASQPWDSQGEAFF
TRBJ2-6 TRBV27 . . TGTGCCAGCGGGGGGCGGATCTCTGGGGCCAACGTCCTGACTTTC CASGGRISGANVLTF
TRBJ1-2 TRBV2 . few TGTGCCAGCAGTCAGAGTGGCAGGGTGCCCTATGGCTACACCTTC CASSQSGRVPYGYTF
TRBJ1-5 TRBV6-4 . . TGTGCCAGAAAGGCACCGGGGCAGACCTTGAATCAGCCCCAGCATTTT CARKAPGQTLNQPQHF
TRBJ2-7 TRBV6-7 . . TGTGCCAGCAGTTACTTAGTTGAGCAGTACTTC CASSYLVEQYF
TRBJ1-2 TRBV18 . . TGTGCCAGCTCACCACCGGGATCTCAGACCCACTATGGCTACACCTTC CASSPPGSQTHYGYTF
TRBJ1-1 TRBV6-6 . . TGTGCCACGGTGGACAGTCTGAACACTGAAGCTTTCTTT CATVDSLNTEAFF
TRBJ2-5 TRBV10-3 TRBD1 . TGTGCCATCAGTGAGTTCGGACAGGGTGGAGAGACCCAGTACTTC CAISEFGQGGETQYF
TRBJ1-2 TRBV5-4 . . TGTGCCAGCAGCTCTTACTGGGGGGGCAACTATGGCTACACCTTC CASSSYWGGNYGYTF
TRBJ2-1 TRBV27 . . TGTGCCAGCAGTTTAGGATGGGACGCCTACAATGAGCAGTTCTTC CASSLGWDAYNEQFF
TRBJ2-6 TRBV19 TRBD1 . TGTGCCAGTAGCTCGGGACAGGGCCGTTCGTCTGGGGCCAACGTCCTGACTTTC CASSSGQGRSSGANVLTF
TRBJ2-1 TRBV15 TRBD2 . TGTGCCACCAGCAAAGCGGGAGGAGGAAATGAGCAGTTCTTC CATSKAGGGNEQFF
TRBJ1-1 TRBV19 . . TGTGCCAGTAGTATTATAGGGCGTACTGAAGCTTTCTTT CASSIIGRTEAFF
TRBJ1-2 TRBV7-2 . few TGTGCCAGCAGCTTAGATCCAAAAGGAGTCTATGGCTACACCTTC CASSLDPKGVYGYTF
TRBJ1-2 TRBV19 TRBD1 few TGTGCCAGTACGGGAGGCAGGGGGCTCGACTACACCTTC CASTGGRGLDYTF
TRBJ2-3 TRBV5-4 . . TGTGCCAGCAGCTTGGGAGGGGGAGCCACAGATACGCAGTATTTT CASSLGGGATDTQYF
TRBJ1-1 TRBV5-4 . . TGTGCCAGCAGCTTGAAGAGGAACACTGAAGCTTTCTTT CASSLKRNTEAFF
TRBJ2-7 TRBV29-1 . . TGCAGCGTTGAAGTGACGAGGTACGAGCAGTACTTC CSVEVTRYEQYF
TRBJ2-2 TRBV6-5 TRBD1 . TGTGCCAGCAAGATACAGGGGGTTGCCGGGGAGCTGTTTTTT CASKIQGVAGELFF
TRBJ2-4 TRBV7-2 . once TGTGCCAGCAGCACCAAGGTCGGAAACATTCAGTACTTC CASSTKVGNIQYF
TRBJ2-7 TRBV11-2 . . TGTGCCAGCAGCCTGTACCGCGAGCAGTACTTC CASSLYREQYF
TRBJ1-1 TRBV7-9 . . TGTGCCAGCAGCTTTTCCTCCGGGAGTGAAGCTTTCTTT CASSFSSGSEAFF
TRBJ1-6 TRBV6-1 . . TGTGCCACGCTACCCGGGACCCGGGGTGGTTCACCCCTCCACTTT CATLPGTRGGSPLHF
TRBJ1-5 TRBV30 . . TGTGCCTGGAGACCAGGGTGGATGGCTAGCAATCAGCCCCAGCATTTT CAWRPGWMASNQPQHF
TRBJ2-7 TRBV19 . . TGTGCCAGTAGTGGTATCTACGAGCAGTACTTC CASSGIYEQYF
TRBJ2-3 TRBV5-8 TRBD2 . TGTGCCAGCAGCTTGGGACTAGCGGGGGGAGATACGCAGTATTTT CASSLGLAGGDTQYF
TRBJ1-2 TRBV9 TRBD1 few TGTGCCAGCAGCGTCGACAGGGGGCCCGACACCTTC CASSVDRGPDTF
TRBJ1-1 TRBV2 . . TGTGCCAGCAGCCCCCTGACAGCCCGGGCTTTCTTT CASSPLTARAFF
TRBJ1-2 TRBV7-9 . medium-sized TGTGCCAGTCAGGGTGTGGGCTATGGCTACACCTTC CASQGVGYGYTF
TRBJ1-1 TRBV28 . . TGTGCCAGCAGCCTTATCTCGGGGCCCTACCTTGAAGCTTTCTTT CASSLISGPYLEAFF
TRBJ1-2 TRBV18 TRBD1 . TGTGCCAGCTCCTCACCGTTAGCCGGACAGGGGAAGGATGGCTACACCTTC CASSSPLAGQGKDGYTF
TRBJ1-2 TRBV9 . . TGTGCCAGCAGCCCCCTCCGATATGGCTACACCTTC CASSPLRYGYTF
TRBJ1-1 TRBV6-5 . . TGTGCCAGCAGTTACGGGGCGGGGCGTTGGGACACTGAAGCTTTCTTT CASSYGAGRWDTEAFF
TRBJ2-3 TRBV7-8 TRBD2 once TGTGCCAGCAGCCAGGGACTAGCGGGATCCCTTAGCACAGATACGCAGTATTTT CASSQGLAGSLSTDTQYF
TRBJ2-7 TRBV18 . . TGTGCCAGCTCACCCATCGACAGTCGGAGGTCCGAGCAGTACTTC CASSPIDSRRSEQYF
TRBJ1-3 TRBV11-2 . once TGTGCCAGCAGCTTAGCTCCTGGAAACACCATATATTTT CASSLAPGNTIYF
TRBJ2-1 TRBV30 TRBD2 once TGTGCCTTAGGACTAGCGGGCGCTGGGGAGCAGTTCTTC CALGLAGAGEQFF
TRBJ2-3 TRBV19 TRBD2 once TGTGCCAGTACAGCGGGAGGGACCACAGATACGCAGTATTTT CASTAGGTTDTQYF
TRBJ1-1 TRBV19 . . TGTGCCAGTAGTAGACAGATAAACACTGAAGCTTTCTTT CASSRQINTEAFF
TRBJ1-1 TRBV10-3 . few TGTGCCATCAGTAAAACAAAGGATGTGGCTGAAGCTTTCTTT CAISKTKDVAEAFF
TRBJ1-5 TRBV7-2 . . TGTGCCAGCAGCAAGGGGATTGAGCAGCCCCAGCATTTT CASSKGIEQPQHF
TRBJ1-5 TRBV5-1 TRBD1 . TGCGCCAGCAGCTTGGAGGGACAGAGAAATCAGCCCCAGCATTTT CASSLEGQRNQPQHF